Listed here are 15 T cell receptor beta chains from one sample, sequenced in a study of T cells in Graves' hyperthyroidism and ophthalmopathy. Authors of the study amplified TCR beta CDR3 regions from RNA transcripts. When the TCR CDR3 underwent first-round RT-PCR, the HTBI primer set was used. TCRdb itself ran the multiplex PCR reads through MiXCR, one entry per CDR3 protein. This table has about 640,000 distinct CDR3 sequences, around 20% appearing once. The specimen sequenced was blood. The receptors derive from a man aged 30-40 years with Graves' ophthalmopathy.

This clonotype was seen once. This sequence joins TRBV9 and TRBJ1-5; TRBD1 aligns across 7 bases. Trimming cost V 0 bases and J 3 bases; bases outside gene matches: 3. This CDR3 is 15 amino acids long. CDR1 and CDR2 (germline): SGDLS, YYNGEE. The CDR3 bases are TGTGCCAGCAGCGTAGCGGGACAGATCAATCAGCCCCAGCATTTT. It encodes CASSVAGQINQPQHF.

This clonotype was detected ten times or more. J is TRBJ2-3 and V is TRBV18; tentatively, D is TRBD2 (6 bases). Trimming stripped 0 bases from V and 4 bases from J, with 14 bases between. From germline, CDR1 is KGHSH and CDR2 LQKENI. The CDR3 runs to 16 residues. Here the CDR3 reads CASSPPGGTTPDTQYF. The CDR3 region has the DNA TGTGCCAGCTCACCACCGGGGGGAACGACCCCAGATACGCAGTATTTT. The variable domain in full, with the rest retrieved from reference TRBV18 and TRBJ2-3, is NAGVMQNPRHLVRRRGQEARLRCSPMKGHSHVYWYRQLPEEGLKFMVYLQKENIIDESGMPKERFSAEFPKEGPSILRIQQVVRGDSAAYFCASSPPGGTTPDTQYFGPGTRLTVL.

This clonotype came up many times. This chain joins TRBV5-1 and TRBJ2-1, with TRBD2 identical over 10 bases. The CDR3 is 16 amino acids. Losses at the gene ends were 4 bases for V and 6 bases for J; bases not matched to a gene: 10. CDR1 is SGHRS, CDR2 YFSETQ, per germline. In DNA form, the CDR3 reads TGCGCCAGCAGCGGACGGGGGACTAGCGCAATCAATGAGCAGTTCTTC. It encodes CASSGRGTSAINEQFF.

This clonotype came up many times. The chain couples TRBV7-2 to TRBJ2-3; 9 bases are shared with TRBD2. The CDR3 has 14 amino acids. Germline values: CDR1 SGHTA, CDR2 FQGNSA. J was trimmed by 1 base and V by 6 bases; bases with no gene match: 2. CDR3 coding DNA: TGTGCCAGCAGGGGCGGGGGGGGCACAGATACGCAGTATTTT. This codes for CASRGGGGTDTQYF.

This sequence joins TRBV10-3 and TRBJ2-7, with TRBD1 matching over 11 bases. The CDR3 contains 15 residues. Germline V gene data show CDR1 as ENHRY and CDR2 as SYGVKD. V shed 4 bases and J 3 bases; nucleotides not matched to a gene: 5. Here the CDR3 reads CAISGLGTGGYEQYF. In nucleotides, the CDR3 is TGTGCCATCAGTGGTTTGGGGACAGGGGGCTACGAGCAGTACTTC.

This clonotype was observed a few times. The chain employs TRBV6-5 and TRBJ2-2; TRBD2 aligns across 7 bases. The CDR3 runs to 16 residues. The trim removed 3 bases at V and 3 bases at J, leaving 7 bases unmatched. Germline V gene data show CDR1 as MNHEY and CDR2 as SVGAGI. CDR3 bases: TGTGCCAGCAGTTATGGGGGGGAAAAGGACACCGGGGAGCTGTTTTTT. Amino acid sequence: CASSYGGEKDTGELFF.

The chain couples TRBV10-3 to TRBJ2-7, with D possibly being TRBD1 (6 bases). There are 16 residues in the CDR3. CDR1 and CDR2 (germline): ENHRY, SYGVKD. The ends were cut back, 4 bases at V and 0 bases at J, with 16 bases in the middle. For the CDR3, the DNA is TGTGCCATCAGTGTTTGGACAGCATCAAGCTCCTACGAGCAGTACTTC. Translating it yields CAISVWTASSSYEQYF.

This clonotype has just one count. V gene TRBV11-2 combines with J gene TRBJ2-1, with D perhaps matching TRBD2 (6 bases). The ends were cut back, 5 bases at V and 5 bases at J, with 13 bases in the middle. CDR1 and CDR2 (germline): SGHAT, FQNNGV. This CDR3 has 14 residues. DNA of the CDR3: TGTGCCAGCAGCCTGCACGGAGGGGACAATGAGCAGTTCTTC. As protein: CASSLHGGDNEQFF.

This clonotype was seen repeatedly, ten times or more. The J gene is TRBJ2-7, the V gene TRBV28; D is perhaps TRBD1 (6 bases). The germline V gene encodes CDR1 MDHEN and CDR2 SYDVKM. The CDR3 is made up of 15 amino acids. The V end lost 5 bases, the J end lost 0 bases, and 14 bases lay between the germline ends. CDR3 region: CASSPTHRVSYEQYF. The CDR3 DNA reads TGTGCCAGCAGTCCGACCCACAGGGTCTCCTACGAGCAGTACTTC.

This clonotype occurred many times. The V and J genes are TRBV7-9 and TRBJ2-2, with 10 nucleotides matching TRBD1. J gave up 5 bases and V 5 bases, and 5 bases lay outside the gene matches. The CDR3 loop spans 15 amino acids. Looked up from germline, CDR1 is SEHNR and CDR2 is FQNEAQ (reference sequence). In DNA, the CDR3 is TGTGCCAGCAGCCCGGGACAGGGGAAGACCGGGGAGCTGTTTTTT. Translating gives CASSPGQGKTGELFF.

The V call is TRBV3-1, the J call TRBJ2-3, with 16 bases fitting TRBD2. Trimming removed 4 bases from V and 1 base from J; junction bases left unmatched: 5. This CDR3 has 18 residues. Germline V gene sequence: CDR1 LGHDT, CDR2 YNNKEL (reference sequence). CDR3 nucleotide sequence: TGTGCCAGCAGCCTAGGGACTAGCGGGAGGGCCGGCACAGATACGCAGTATTTT. Amino acids: CASSLGTSGRAGTDTQYF.

This clonotype was picked up a small number of times. The rearrangement uses TRBV3-1 and TRBJ2-7; 9 bases are a match to TRBD1. The J segment lost 4 bases and the V segment lost 0 bases, leaving 10 bases of the junction unmatched. The CDR3 length is 17 residues. The germline CDR1 and CDR2 sequences are LGHDT and YNNKEL (reference sequence). The CDR3, as DNA: TGTGCCAGCAGCCAAGAAGTACGGACAGGGGTCGGGTACGAGCAGTACTTC. This encodes CASSQEVRTGVGYEQYF.

In its sample, this clonotype was seen a few times. The chain links TRBV3-1 to TRBJ2-1; D call uncertain. Germline V gene lookup returns CDR1 LGHDT and CDR2 YNNKEL (reference sequence). This CDR3 contains 15 residues. Trimming removed 0 bases at V and 0 bases at J, with 6 bases between. The CDR3 nucleotides are TGTGCCAGCAGCCAAGATAGGATCTCCTACAATGAGCAGTTCTTC. This sequence encodes CASSQDRISYNEQFF.

The chain carries TRBV19 and TRBJ1-5, with D hard to call. This CDR3 has 13 amino acids. Trimming stripped 0 bases from V and 3 bases from J, with 3 bases between. CDR1 and CDR2 from the germline V gene are LNHDA and SQIVND (reference sequence). The CDR3 reads CASSIDFNQPQHF. The CDR3 DNA follows: TGTGCCAGTAGTATAGATTTCAATCAGCCCCAGCATTTT. Looking up the rest from reference TRBV19 and TRBJ1-5 gives the full variable domain: DGGITQSPKYLFRKEGQNVTLSCEQNLNHDAMYWYRQDPGQGLRLIYYSQIVNDFQKGDIAEGYSVSREKKESFPLTVTSAQKNPTAFYLCASSIDFNQPQHFGDGTRLSIL.

A few counts support this clonotype. This chain links TRBV12-3 or TRBV12-4 with TRBJ2-1; 9 positions agree with TRBD2. This CDR3 is 13 amino acids long. V was pared by 7 bases and J by 9 bases, with 7 bases of the junction left unmatched. The CDR3 sequence: CASTLDSGGEQFF. In DNA, the CDR3 is TGTGCCAGCACCCTAGATAGCGGGGGTGAGCAGTTCTTC.